A selection of T cell receptor beta chains follows, all from one sample in a study of shared clonotypes between healthy human individuals. The method was immunoSEQ multiplex PCR; TCRdb's version includes in-frame clones alone and lacks a portion of them. The data contain some 350,000 clones, around 67% of them singletons. Sequencing input: memory CD4+ T cells sorted from blood. These receptors all stem from a young man in good health. CDR3s include the opening cysteine and the closing phenylalanine or tryptophan. The D gene is left open where the match is weak. The size entry is marked missing in some rows and otherwise reads once, few, many or a size class.

.,.,TRBJ2-2,TRBV7-2,TGTGCCAGCAGCCCCGCCTTGGTAAACACCGGGGAGCTGTTTTTT,CASSPALVNTGELFF
.,TRBD1,TRBJ2-4,TRBV6-1,TGTGCCAGCAGGGACAGGGTAGGGGCCAAAAACATTCAGTACTTC,CASRDRVGAKNIQYF
once,TRBD1,TRBJ2-7,TRBV5-6,TGTGCCAGCAGCTTGGTGGGACAGGGCCCCTACGAGCAGTACTTC,CASSLVGQGPYEQYF
.,.,TRBJ2-7,TRBV27,TGTGCCAGCAGTTTTAGTCTGCAGGGGAGCGCCTACGAGCAGTACTTC,CASSFSLQGSAYEQYF
.,.,TRBJ1-1,TRBV7-2,TGTGCCAGCAGCTTAGCAGGGATGAACACTGAAGCTTTCTTT,CASSLAGMNTEAFF
once,.,TRBJ2-5,TRBV5-1,TGCGCCAGCAGTTTAGGGGTGCAGGAGACCCAGTACTTC,CASSLGVQETQYF
.,TRBD1,TRBJ2-1,TRBV28,TGTGCCAGCAGTTCTCAGGGACAGGGACATGAGCAGTTCTTC,CASSSQGQGHEQFF
.,TRBD2,TRBJ2-7,TRBV11-2,TGTGCCAGCAGCTCCAGACGGGAGGGGTCCTACGAGCAGTACTTC,CASSSRREGSYEQYF
.,.,TRBJ1-1,TRBV18,TGTGCCAGCTCACCGAGGGTCCAAGGCCATGAAGCTTTCTTT,CASSPRVQGHEAFF
.,TRBD1,TRBJ2-7,TRBV11-2,TGTGCCAGCAGTAAAGACCGGGACAGTACCCACGAGCAGTACTTC,CASSKDRDSTHEQYF
.,.,TRBJ2-2,TRBV14,TGTGCCAGCAGCCAAGAGGCTATAGTATCCGGGGAGCTGTTTTTT,CASSQEAIVSGELFF
.,.,TRBJ2-1,TRBV5-6,TGTGCCAGCAGCCCTCCTCCGGACTACTACAATGAGCAGTTCTTC,CASSPPPDYYNEQFF
.,TRBD1,TRBJ1-1,TRBV6-4,TGTGCCAGCAGTCCAGGGGGCAAAGTAGCTGAAGCTTTCTTT,CASSPGGKVAEAFF